The 3 T cell receptor beta chains given below trace back to one sample, sequenced in a study of T-cell memory formation after mild COVID-19. TCRdb recomputed calls from the 5' RACE reads with MiXCR, one row per CDR3 protein. The data contain approximately 290,000 distinct CDR3 sequences, roughly 19% of them seen just once; the ten biggest clones take up under 25%. The sequencing input was PBMCs or a T cell subset sorted from them (not recorded which). The receptor set was obtained from a man younger than 35 who had mild COVID-19 (a few samples of this study predate the infection). Cell type and time point are not known.

The chain is built from TRBV4-3 and TRBJ1-1; D unclear. The germline V and J ends were trimmed by 4 bases and 4 bases, with 13 bases remaining between them. CDR1 is LGHNA and CDR2 is YSLEER in the germline V gene. The CDR3 contains 14 residues. The CDR3 reads CASSLIRGPTEAFF. CDR3 coding DNA: TGCGCCAGCAGCCTGATACGGGGTCCCACTGAAGCTTTCTTT.

The CDR3 region has the DNA TGTGCCAGTAGCCCCTCCGGGGGAAGTGGCTACACCTTC. This gives the protein CASSPSGGSGYTF. J is TRBJ1-2 and V is TRBV19; tentatively, D is TRBD1 (5 bases). Germline V gives CDR1 LNHDA, CDR2 SQIVND (reference sequence). This CDR3 is 13 amino acids long. Trimming took off 6 bases at V and 7 bases at J, with 15 bases between the two ends.

This chain uses TRBV9 with TRBJ2-5; D perhaps matches TRBD1 (6 bases). CDR1 is SGDLS and CDR2 is YYNGEE in the germline V gene. V lost 2 bases to trimming and J lost 1 base, with 12 bases between them. The CDR3 runs to 15 residues. The CDR3 coding sequence is TGTGCCAGCAGCGTGACAGGACATCTCCAAGAGACCCAGTACTTC. This codes for CASSVTGHLQETQYF.